Given below is one TCR beta chain in context. Assay: immunoSEQ multiplex PCR; the TCRdb copy retains only in-frame clones and omits some. The sample gives about 320,000 clones, around 85% of which show up once; around 2% is in the top ten. These data are taken from a study of blood T cell repertoires in COVID-19. Trimming took 6 bases from V and 8 from J; bases not matched to a gene: 8. This CDR3 spans 16 amino acids. CDR1 and CDR2 (germline): WSHSY, SAAADI. This clonotype was sampled from a woman aged 25-40 years who had been exposed to COVID-19. Sequencing was performed on PBMCs or T cells enriched from blood (not recorded which). The genes are TRBV10-2 and TRBJ2-1, with 15 bases identical to TRBD2. CDR3 coding DNA: TGCGCCAGCAGCGGGACTAGCGGGGGGCGACGAGATGAGCAGTTCTTC. This gives the protein CASSGTSGGRRDEQFF.